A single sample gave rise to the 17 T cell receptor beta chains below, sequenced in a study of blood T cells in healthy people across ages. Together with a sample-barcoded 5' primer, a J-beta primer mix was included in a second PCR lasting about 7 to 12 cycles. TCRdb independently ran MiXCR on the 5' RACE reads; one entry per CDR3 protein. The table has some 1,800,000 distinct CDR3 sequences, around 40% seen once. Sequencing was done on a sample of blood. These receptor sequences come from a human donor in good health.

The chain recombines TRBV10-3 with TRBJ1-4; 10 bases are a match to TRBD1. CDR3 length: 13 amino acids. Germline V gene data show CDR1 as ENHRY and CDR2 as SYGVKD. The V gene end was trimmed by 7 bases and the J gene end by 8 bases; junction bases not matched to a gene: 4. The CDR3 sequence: CAINRDRGEKLFF. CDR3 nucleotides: TGTGCCATCAATCGGGACAGGGGCGAAAAACTGTTTTTT.

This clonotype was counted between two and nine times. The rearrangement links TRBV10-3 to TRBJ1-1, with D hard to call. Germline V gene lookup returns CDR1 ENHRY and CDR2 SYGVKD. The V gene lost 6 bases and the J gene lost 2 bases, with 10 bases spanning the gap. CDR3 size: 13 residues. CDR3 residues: CAIREAKNTEAFF. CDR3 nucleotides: TGTGCCATCAGAGAGGCAAAAAACACTGAAGCTTTCTTT.

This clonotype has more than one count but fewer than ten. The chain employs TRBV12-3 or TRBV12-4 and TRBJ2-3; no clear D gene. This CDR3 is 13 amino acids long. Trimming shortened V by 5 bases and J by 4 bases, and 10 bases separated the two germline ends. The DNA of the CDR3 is TGTGCCAGCAGTCGGGTCTCAGCAGATACGCAGTATTTT. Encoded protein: CASSRVSADTQYF.

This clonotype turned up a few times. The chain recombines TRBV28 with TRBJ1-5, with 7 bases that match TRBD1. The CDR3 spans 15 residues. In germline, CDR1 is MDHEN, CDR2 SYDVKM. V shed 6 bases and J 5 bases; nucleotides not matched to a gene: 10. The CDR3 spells CASRTPGQSYQPQHF. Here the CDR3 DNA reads TGTGCCAGCAGAACTCCGGGACAGAGCTATCAGCCCCAGCATTTT.

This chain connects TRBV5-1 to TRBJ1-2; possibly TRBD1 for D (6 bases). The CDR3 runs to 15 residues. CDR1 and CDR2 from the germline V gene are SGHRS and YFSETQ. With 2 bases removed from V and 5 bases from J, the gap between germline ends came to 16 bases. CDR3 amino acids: CASSFGGALRYGYTF. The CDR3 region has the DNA TGCGCCAGCAGCTTCGGGGGGGCGCTGAGGTATGGCTACACCTTC. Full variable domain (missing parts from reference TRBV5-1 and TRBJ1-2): KAGVTQTPRYLIKTRGQQVTLSCSPISGHRSVSWYQQTPGQGLQFLFEYFSETQRNKGNFPGRFSGRQFSNSRSEMNVSTLELGDSALYLCASSFGGALRYGYTFGSGTRLTVV.

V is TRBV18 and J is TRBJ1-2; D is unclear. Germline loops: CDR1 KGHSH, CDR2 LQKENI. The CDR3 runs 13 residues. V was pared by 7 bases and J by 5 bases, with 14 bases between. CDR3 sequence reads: CASFARYSYGYTF. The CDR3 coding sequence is TGTGCCAGCTTTGCGCGGTATAGTTATGGCTACACCTTC.

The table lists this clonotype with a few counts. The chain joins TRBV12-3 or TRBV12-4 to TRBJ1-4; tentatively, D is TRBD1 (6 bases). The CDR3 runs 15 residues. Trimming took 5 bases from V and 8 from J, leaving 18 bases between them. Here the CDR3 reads CASSPTGWDLEKLFF. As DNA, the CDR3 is TGTGCCAGCAGTCCAACAGGGTGGGATTTGGAAAAACTGTTTTTT.

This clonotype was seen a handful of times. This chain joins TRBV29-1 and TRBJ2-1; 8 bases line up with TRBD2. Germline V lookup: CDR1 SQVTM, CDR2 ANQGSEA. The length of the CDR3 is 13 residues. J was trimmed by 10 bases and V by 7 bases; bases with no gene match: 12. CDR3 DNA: TGCAGCGCCCTACGGGGGGGGGAAGGCGAGCAGTTCTTC. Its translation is CSALRGGEGEQFF.

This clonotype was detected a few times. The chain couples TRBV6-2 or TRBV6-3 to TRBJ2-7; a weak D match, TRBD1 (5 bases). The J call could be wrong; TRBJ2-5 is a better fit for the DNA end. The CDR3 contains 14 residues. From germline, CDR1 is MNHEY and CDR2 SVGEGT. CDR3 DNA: TGTGCCAGCAGTTACAGAAGGGGCTATGGGACCCAGTACTTC. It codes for CASSYRRGYGTQYF.

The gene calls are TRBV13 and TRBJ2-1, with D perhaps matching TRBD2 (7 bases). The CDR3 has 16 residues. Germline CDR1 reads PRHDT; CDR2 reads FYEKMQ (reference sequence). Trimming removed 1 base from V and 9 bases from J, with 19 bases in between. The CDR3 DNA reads TGTGCCAGCAGCTTAGAGGGGGGGGCAGGGGTTTTTGAGCAGTTCTTC. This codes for CASSLEGGAGVFEQFF. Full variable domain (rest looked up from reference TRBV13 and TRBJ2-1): AAGVIQSPRHLIKEKRETATLKCYPIPRHDTVYWYQQGPGQDPQFLISFYEKMQSDKGSIPDRFSAQQFSDYHSELNMSSLELGDSALYFCASSLEGGAGVFEQFFGPGTRLTVL.

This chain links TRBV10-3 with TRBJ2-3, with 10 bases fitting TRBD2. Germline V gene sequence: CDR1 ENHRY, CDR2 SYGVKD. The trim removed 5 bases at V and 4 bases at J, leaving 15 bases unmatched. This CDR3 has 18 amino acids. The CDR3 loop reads CAISYALTSSGGPDTQYF. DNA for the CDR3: TGTGCCATCAGTTACGCGCTCACGTCTAGCGGGGGACCAGATACGCAGTATTTT.

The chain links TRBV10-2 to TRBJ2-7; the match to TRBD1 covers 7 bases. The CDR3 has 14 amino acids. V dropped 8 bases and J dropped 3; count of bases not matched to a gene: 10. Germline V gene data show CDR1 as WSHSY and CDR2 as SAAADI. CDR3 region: CASGVTGQIYEQYF. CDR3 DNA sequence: TGCGCCAGCGGAGTAACGGGACAGATCTACGAGCAGTACTTC.

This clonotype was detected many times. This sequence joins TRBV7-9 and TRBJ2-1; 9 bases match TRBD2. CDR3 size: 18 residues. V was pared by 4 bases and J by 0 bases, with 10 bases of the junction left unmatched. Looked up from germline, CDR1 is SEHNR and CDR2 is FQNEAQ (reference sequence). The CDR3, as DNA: TGTGCCAGCAGCTCCCGGAAGACTAGCGGCACCTCCTACAATGAGCAGTTCTTC. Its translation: CASSSRKTSGTSYNEQFF. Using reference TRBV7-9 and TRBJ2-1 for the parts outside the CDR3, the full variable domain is DTGVSQNPRHKITKRGQNVTFRCDPISEHNRLYWYRQTLGQGPEFLTYFQNEAQLEKSRLLSDRFSAERPKGSFSTLEIQRTEQGDSAMYLCASSSRKTSGTSYNEQFFGPGTRLTVL.

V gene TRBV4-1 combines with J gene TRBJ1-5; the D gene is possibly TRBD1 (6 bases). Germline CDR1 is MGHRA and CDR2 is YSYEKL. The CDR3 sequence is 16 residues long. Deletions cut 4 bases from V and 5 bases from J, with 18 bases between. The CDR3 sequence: CASSPWQGPKHQPQHF. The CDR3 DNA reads TGCGCCAGCAGCCCATGGCAGGGGCCTAAGCATCAGCCCCAGCATTTT.

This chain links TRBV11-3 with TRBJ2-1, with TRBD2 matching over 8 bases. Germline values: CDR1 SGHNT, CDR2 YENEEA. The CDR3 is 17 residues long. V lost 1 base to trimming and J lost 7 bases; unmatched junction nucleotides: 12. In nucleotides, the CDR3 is TGTGCCAGCAGCTTAGTCCCAGGACCGGGGGGGCGGAATGAGCAGTTCTTC. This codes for CASSLVPGPGGRNEQFF.

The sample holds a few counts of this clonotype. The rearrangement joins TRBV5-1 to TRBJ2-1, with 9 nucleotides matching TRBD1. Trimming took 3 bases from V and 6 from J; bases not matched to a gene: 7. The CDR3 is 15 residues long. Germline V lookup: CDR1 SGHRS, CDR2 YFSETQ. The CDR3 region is CASSSVETGGNEQFF. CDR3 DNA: TGCGCCAGCAGCTCCGTAGAGACAGGGGGCAATGAGCAGTTCTTC.

This chain's CDR3 is CASSQMAVNTGELFF. The CDR3 DNA reads as TGTGCCAGCAGCCAAATGGCGGTGAACACCGGGGAGCTGTTTTTT. The J gene is TRBJ2-2, the V gene TRBV3-1; D ambiguous. This CDR3 comprises 15 residues. Germline V gene data show CDR1 as LGHDT and CDR2 as YNNKEL (reference sequence). V was clipped by 2 bases and J by 1 base, with 8 bases between them. The complete variable domain, with remaining parts taken from reference TRBV3-1 and TRBJ2-2, reads DTAVSQTPKYLVTQMGNDKSIKCEQNLGHDTMYWYKQDSKKFLKIMFSYNNKELIINETVPNRFSPKSPDKAHLNLHINSLELGDSAVYFCASSQMAVNTGELFFGEGSRLTVL.